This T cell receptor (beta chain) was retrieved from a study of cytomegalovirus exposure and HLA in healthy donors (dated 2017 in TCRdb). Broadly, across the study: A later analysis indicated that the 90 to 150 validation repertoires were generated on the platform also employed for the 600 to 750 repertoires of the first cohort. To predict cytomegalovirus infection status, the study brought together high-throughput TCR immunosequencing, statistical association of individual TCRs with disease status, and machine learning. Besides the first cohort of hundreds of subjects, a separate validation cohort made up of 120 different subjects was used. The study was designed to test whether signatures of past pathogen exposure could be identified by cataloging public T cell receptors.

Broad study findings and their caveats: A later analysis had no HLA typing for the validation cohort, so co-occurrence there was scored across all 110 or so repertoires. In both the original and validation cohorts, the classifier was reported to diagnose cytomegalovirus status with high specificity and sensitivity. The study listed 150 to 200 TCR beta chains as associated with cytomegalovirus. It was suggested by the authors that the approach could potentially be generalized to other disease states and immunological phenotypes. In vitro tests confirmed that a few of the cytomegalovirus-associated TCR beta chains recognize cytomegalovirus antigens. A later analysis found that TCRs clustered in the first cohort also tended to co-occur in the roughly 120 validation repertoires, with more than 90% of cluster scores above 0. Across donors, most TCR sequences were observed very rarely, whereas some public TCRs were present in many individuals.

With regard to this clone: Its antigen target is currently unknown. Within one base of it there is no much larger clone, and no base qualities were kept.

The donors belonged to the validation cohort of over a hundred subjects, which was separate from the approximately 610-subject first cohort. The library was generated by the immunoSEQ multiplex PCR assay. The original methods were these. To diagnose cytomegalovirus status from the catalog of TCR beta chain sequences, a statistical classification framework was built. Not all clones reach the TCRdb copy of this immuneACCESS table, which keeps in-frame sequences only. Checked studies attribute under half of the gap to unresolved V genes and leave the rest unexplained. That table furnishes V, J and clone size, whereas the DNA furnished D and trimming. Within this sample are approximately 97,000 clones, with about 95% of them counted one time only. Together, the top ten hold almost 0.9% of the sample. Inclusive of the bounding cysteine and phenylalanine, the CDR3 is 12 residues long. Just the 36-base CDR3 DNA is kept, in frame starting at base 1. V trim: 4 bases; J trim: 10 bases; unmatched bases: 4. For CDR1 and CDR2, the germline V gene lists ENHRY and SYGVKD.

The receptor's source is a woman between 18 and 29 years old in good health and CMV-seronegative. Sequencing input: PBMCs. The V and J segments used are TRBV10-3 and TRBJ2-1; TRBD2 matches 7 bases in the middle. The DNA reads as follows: TGTGCCATCAGTGGTCAACTAGCGGAGCAGTTCTTC. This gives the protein CAISGQLAEQFF.